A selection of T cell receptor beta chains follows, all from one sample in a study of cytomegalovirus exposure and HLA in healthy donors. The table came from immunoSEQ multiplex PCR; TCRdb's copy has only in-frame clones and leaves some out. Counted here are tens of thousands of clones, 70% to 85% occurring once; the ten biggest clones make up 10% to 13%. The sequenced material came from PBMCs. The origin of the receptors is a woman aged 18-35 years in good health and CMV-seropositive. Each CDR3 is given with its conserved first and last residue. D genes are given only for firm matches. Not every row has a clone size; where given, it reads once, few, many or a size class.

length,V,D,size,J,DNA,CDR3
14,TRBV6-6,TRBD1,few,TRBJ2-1,TGTGCCAGCAACACACAGGGGGCCTACAATGAGCAGTTCTTC,CASNTQGAYNEQFF
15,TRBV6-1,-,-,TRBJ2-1,TGTGCCAGCAGTGCGGTTGGCGGAAACTACAATGAGCAGTTCTTC,CASSAVGGNYNEQFF
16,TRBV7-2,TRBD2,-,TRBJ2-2,TGTGCCAGCAGCCCCCGGGCGGGGGGGCTCGCCGGGGAGCTGTTTTTT,CASSPRAGGLAGELFF
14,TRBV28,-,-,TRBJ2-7,TGTGCCAGCAGTTTCTCCAGGTATCCCTACGAGCAGTACTTC,CASSFSRYPYEQYF
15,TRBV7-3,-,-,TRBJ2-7,TGTGCCAGCAGCCCGGGGGATGGAAGCTCCTACGAGCAGTACTTC,CASSPGDGSSYEQYF
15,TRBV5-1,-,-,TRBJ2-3,TGCGCCAGCAGCTTAGGTCCACAGGAGACAGATACGCAGTATTTT,CASSLGPQETDTQYF
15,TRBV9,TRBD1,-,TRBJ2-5,TGTGCCAGCAGCGTAGCTGGGACAGATCAAGAGACCCAGTACTTC,CASSVAGTDQETQYF
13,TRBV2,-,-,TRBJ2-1,TGTGCCAGCAGTCTAGTCTCCTACAATGAGCAGTTCTTC,CASSLVSYNEQFF
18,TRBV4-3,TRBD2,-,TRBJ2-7,TGCGCCAGCAGCAAATACGCCCTAACTAGCGGCGGACGCTACGAGCAGTACTTC,CASSKYALTSGGRYEQYF
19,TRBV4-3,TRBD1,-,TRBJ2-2,TGCGCCAGCAGCCAAGCCTCCGGGACAGGGGATTTGAACACCGGGGAGCTGTTTTTT,CASSQASGTGDLNTGELFF
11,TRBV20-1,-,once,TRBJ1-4,TGCAGTGCTAGAGCCTATGAAAAACTGTTTTTT,CSARAYEKLFF
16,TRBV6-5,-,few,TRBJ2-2,TGTGCCAGCAGTTCACACGAGAATATCGGGGCCGGGGAGCTGTTTTTT,CASSSHENIGAGELFF
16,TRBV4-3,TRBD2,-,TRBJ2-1,TGCGCCAGCAGCCAATCGGGGCTAGCGGTCTACAATGAGCAGTTCTTC,CASSQSGLAVYNEQFF
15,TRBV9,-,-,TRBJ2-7,TGTGCCAGCAGCGTAGAAACCAGGGGTACCTACGAGCAGTACTTC,CASSVETRGTYEQYF
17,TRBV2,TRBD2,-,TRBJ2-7,TGTGCCAGCAGTGAGTTTGAGACTAGCGGGATCGGGTACGAGCAGTACTTC,CASSEFETSGIGYEQYF
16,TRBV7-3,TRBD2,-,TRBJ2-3,TGTGCCAGCAGCTTAAAGGGGACTACCGGGACAGATACGCAGTATTTT,CASSLKGTTGTDTQYF
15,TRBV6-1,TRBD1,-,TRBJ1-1,TGTGCCAGCAGTGAACCGCCGGACAGGGCGACTGAAGCTTTCTTT,CASSEPPDRATEAFF
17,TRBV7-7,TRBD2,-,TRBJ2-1,TGTGCTAGCAGCCGGCGGCTAGCGGGGGGGCCGGACAATGAGCAGTTCTTC,CASSRRLAGGPDNEQFF
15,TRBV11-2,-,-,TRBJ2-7,TGTGCCAGCAGCCAAAGCGCTGCGAGCCAGTACGAGCAGTACTTC,CASSQSAASQYEQYF
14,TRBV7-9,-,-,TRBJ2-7,TGTGCCAGCAGCTTAGTTGGTGCAACCTACGAGCAGTACTTC,CASSLVGATYEQYF
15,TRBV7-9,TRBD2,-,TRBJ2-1,TGTGCCAGCAGTTTTGGACTAGCGGGAGGGAATGAGCAGTTCTTC,CASSFGLAGGNEQFF
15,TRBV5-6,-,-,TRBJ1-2,TGTGCCAGCAGCTTACAGGGAGCCTGGAGCTATGGCTACACCTTC,CASSLQGAWSYGYTF
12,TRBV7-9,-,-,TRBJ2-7,TGTGCCAGCAGCTTCACCGCGTACGAGCAGTACTTC,CASSFTAYEQYF
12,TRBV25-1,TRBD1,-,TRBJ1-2,TGTGCCAGCAGCAGAGACAGGGTAGGCTACACCTTC,CASSRDRVGYTF
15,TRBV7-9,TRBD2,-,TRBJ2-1,TGTGCCAGCAGCTTAGGGACTAGCGGAATCGATGAGCAGTTCTTC,CASSLGTSGIDEQFF
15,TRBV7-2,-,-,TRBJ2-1,TGTGCCAGCAGCCCGAGACTTGGAGAGGCCGATGAGCAGTTCTTC,CASSPRLGEADEQFF
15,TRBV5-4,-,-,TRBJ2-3,TGTGCCAGCAGCTTGGCAGGAAGGCGCGCAGATACGCAGTATTTT,CASSLAGRRADTQYF
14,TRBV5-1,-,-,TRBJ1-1,TGTGCCAGCAGCTTGGACGTGGACAGTTTAAAAGCTTTCTTT,CASSLDVDSLKAFF
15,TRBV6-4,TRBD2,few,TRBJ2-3,TGTGCCAGCAGTACCTCGGGGGGGAGTACAGATACGCAGTATTTT,CASSTSGGSTDTQYF
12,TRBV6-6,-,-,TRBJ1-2,TGTGCCAGCAGTTTCCCAGGGAACGGCTACACCTTC,CASSFPGNGYTF
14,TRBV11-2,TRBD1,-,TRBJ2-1,TGTGCCAGCAGCAAGGGACAGGATTACAATGAGCAGCTCTTC,CASSKGQDYNEQLF
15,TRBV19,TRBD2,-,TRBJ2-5,TGTGCCAGTAGTATTAGCGGGAGGGCGGAAGAGACCCAGTACTTC,CASSISGRAEETQYF
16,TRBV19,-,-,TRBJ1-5,TGTGCCAGTAGTACGCCGGGGGGTAGAGGTGGTCAGCCCCAGCATTTT,CASSTPGGRGGQPQHF
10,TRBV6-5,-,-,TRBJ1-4,TGTGCCACCTGGAGCGAAAAACTGTTTTTT,CATWSEKLFF
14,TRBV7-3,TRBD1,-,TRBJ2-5,TGTGCCAGCAGCCACGGACAGGGCGTAGAGACCCAGTACTTC,CASSHGQGVETQYF
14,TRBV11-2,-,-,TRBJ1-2,TGTGCCAGCAGCCTAAATCGGGGAGGGTATGGCTACACCTTC,CASSLNRGGYGYTF
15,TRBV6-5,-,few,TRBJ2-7,TGTGCCAGCAGTTACACAGAGGGGGTACCCTACGAGCAGTACTTC,CASSYTEGVPYEQYF
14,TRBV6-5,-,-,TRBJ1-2,TGTGCCAGCAGGAGGACAGCGGATAACTATGGCTACACCTTC,CASRRTADNYGYTF
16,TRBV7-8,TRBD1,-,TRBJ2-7,TGTGCCAGCAGCTTACCGACGGACAGGGCCGCCTACGAGCAGTACTTC,CASSLPTDRAAYEQYF